The entry that follows covers one T cell receptor (beta chain) sequence. The CDR3 is made up of 15 amino acids. The V and J ends lost 5 bases and 1 base, in that order; junction bases with no gene match: 5. CDR1 and CDR2 (germline): SGHVS, FNYEAQ. 13 Jbeta primers and 60 Vbeta primers were used for the PCR. The assay was immunoSEQ multiplex PCR, and TCRdb's table has in-frame clones only and misses some. The sample includes about 110,000 clones, 60% to 80% seen only once; the top ten take about 0.84%. The data belong to a study of cytomegalovirus exposure and HLA in healthy donors. The rearrangement joins TRBV7-6 to TRBJ2-7, with 10 bases fitting TRBD2. The TCR sequence derives from a boy aged 5-17 years in good health and CMV-seronegative. What was sequenced was PBMCs. CDR3 bases: TGTGCCAGCAGCCCAAGCGGGGGGGGATCCTACGAGCAGTACTTC. Residues: CASSPSGGGSYEQYF. Together with reference TRBV7-6 and TRBJ2-7, the CDR3 gives the full variable domain: GAGVSQSPRYKVTKRGQDVALRCDPISGHVSLYWYRQALGQGPEFLTYFNYEAQQDKSGLPNDRFSAERPEGSISTLTIQRTEQRDSAMYRCASSPSGGGSYEQYFGPGTRLTVT.